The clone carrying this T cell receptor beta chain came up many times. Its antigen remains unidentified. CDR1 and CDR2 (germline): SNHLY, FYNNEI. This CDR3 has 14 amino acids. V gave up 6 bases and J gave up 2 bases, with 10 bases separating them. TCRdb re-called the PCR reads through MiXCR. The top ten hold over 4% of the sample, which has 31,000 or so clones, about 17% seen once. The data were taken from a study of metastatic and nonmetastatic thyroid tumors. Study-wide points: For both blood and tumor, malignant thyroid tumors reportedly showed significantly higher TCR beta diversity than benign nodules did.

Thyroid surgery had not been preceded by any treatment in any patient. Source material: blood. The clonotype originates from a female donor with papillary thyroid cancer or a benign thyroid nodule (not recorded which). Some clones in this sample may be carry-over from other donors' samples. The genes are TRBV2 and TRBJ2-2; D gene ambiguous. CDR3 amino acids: CASSADGNTGELFF. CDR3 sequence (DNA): TGTGCCAGCAGCGCCGACGGCAACACCGGGGAGCTGTTTTTT.